The T cell receptor beta chain under discussion was sequenced for a study of cytomegalovirus exposure and HLA in healthy donors. Study-level background: As released early, the data held 75 million to 90 million unique TCRs from HLA-typed donors.

The PCR employed 60 Vbeta primers together with 13 Jbeta primers. Assay used: immunoSEQ multiplex PCR; TCRdb lists only in-frame clones, some missing. The profile covers fewer than 250,000 clones, with around 87% appearing a single time and under 2% taken by the ten largest. Germline trimming cut 1 base from V and 4 bases from J; bases unmatched to any gene: 6. Germline CDR1 reads MNHNS; CDR2 reads SASEGT. The CDR3 spans 15 residues. Study results and caveats: A missense DCLRE1C variant was associated with V- and J-gene trimming of TCR beta chains in a later analysis, and an independent cohort replicated the association. A later analysis reportedly found that, within productive TCRs, an Asian-associated ancestry cluster had fewer N-insertions than the mean observed across the roughly 630 donors.

Details on this clone: The antigen is undetermined.

The sequencing sample was made of PBMCs. V is TRBV6-1 and J is TRBJ1-2, with 7 bases that match TRBD1. This TCR derives from a woman between 18 and 29 years old in good health and CMV-seronegative. The DNA of the CDR3 is TGTGCCAGCAGTGAAGTCGGGACAGCCGTCTATGGCTACACCTTC. Translated, it gives CASSEVGTAVYGYTF.